This entry features one TCR beta chain sequence. Original processing notes: Reference gene primers were amplified, and this amplification served to estimate nucleated cell counts. Profiling relied on immunoSEQ multiplex PCR, and the TCRdb table lists in-frame clones only, not all of them. V, J and clone size are taken as reported in that table, and D and trimming were inferred from the DNA itself. Of about 230,000 clones listed, around 80% are singletons. V was trimmed by 5 bases and J by 1 base, leaving 20 bases between them. The CDR3 length is 17 residues. Germline CDR1 is MDHEN and CDR2 is SYDVKM. The data were obtained in a study of blood T cell repertoires in COVID-19. Overall study: Acute and convalescent COVID-19 specimens originated in the United States, Italy and Spain. T cells, B-cell-depleted T cells, or PBMCs supplied cDNA or gDNA.

Sample: peripheral blood. This TCR was sampled from a woman between 40 and 50 years old who had recovered from COVID-19. This chain connects TRBV28 to TRBJ1-2; D perhaps matches TRBD1 (5 bases). The CDR3 reads CASSPGGSSAFNYGYTF. In DNA form, the CDR3 reads TGTGCCAGCAGTCCGGGGGGGTCTTCAGCATTTAACTATGGCTACACCTTC.